These 26 T cell receptor beta chains originate from one sample sequenced in a study of blood T cell repertoires in COVID-19 (dated by TCRdb to between 2020 and 2021). The library was produced with the immunoSEQ multiplex PCR assay. TCRdb mirrors the immuneACCESS table, restricted to in-frame sequences. Some clones are absent from its copies; in checked studies, under half trace to an unresolved V gene, and the reason for the others is unknown. In all, the sample holds about 280,000 clones, and around 85% of those were seen once. The ten most abundant clones make up 2.5% of the sample. The specimen was PBMCs or T cells enriched from blood (not recorded which). The receptors were sampled from a woman aged 45-59 years who had recovered from COVID-19.

V is TRBV24-1 and J is TRBJ1-2, with D perhaps matching TRBD1 (5 bases). Trimming removed 7 bases from V and 2 bases from J, with 10 bases in between. The CDR3 runs 13 residues. Per the germline V gene, CDR1 is KGHDR and CDR2 is SFDVKD. The CDR3 region has the DNA TGTGCCACCAGCGCCAGGGAAAACTATGGCTACACCTTC. It yields the protein CATSARENYGYTF.

This clone was recorded only once. V gene TRBV27 combines with J gene TRBJ1-1; a weak D match, TRBD1 (5 bases). The CDR3 consists of 15 residues. Germline V gene sequence: CDR1 MNHEY, CDR2 SMNVEV (reference sequence). Trimming removed 2 bases at V and 0 bases at J, with 10 bases between. The CDR3 loop reads CASSLSRAMNTEAFF. The CDR3 DNA sequence: TGTGCCAGCAGTTTAAGCAGGGCCATGAACACTGAAGCTTTCTTT.

V is TRBV9 and J is TRBJ1-2; 12 bases fit TRBD1. CDR3 size: 20 residues. Germline V CDR1 and CDR2: SGDLS, YYNGEE. The ends lost 0 bases at V and 4 bases at J; junction bases unmatched: 16. The CDR3 is CASSVGWSWDRGRKGYGYTF. DNA of the CDR3: TGTGCCAGCAGCGTAGGTTGGTCTTGGGACAGGGGGCGTAAGGGCTATGGCTACACCTTC.

The V and J genes are TRBV10-3 and TRBJ2-2; a possible D gene is TRBD1 (6 bases). There are 14 residues in the CDR3. CDR1 and CDR2 from the germline V gene are ENHRY and SYGVKD. Trimming cost V 10 bases and J 6 bases, with 18 bases left between them. The CDR3 nucleotides read TGTGCCACCCGAACAGGGTCGCGGGCCGGGGAGCTGTTTTTT. Translation gives CATRTGSRAGELFF.

CDR3 amino acids: CASSLEAGYEQYF. The CDR3 DNA sequence: TGTGCCAGCAGCTTAGAGGCGGGCTACGAGCAGTACTTC. This chain links TRBV11-3 with TRBJ2-7; maybe TRBD2 (5 bases). The CDR3 has 13 amino acids. CDR1 and CDR2 (germline): SGHNT, YENEEA. The V and J ends lost 0 bases and 3 bases respectively, with 6 bases between them. Full variable domain (rest looked up from reference TRBV11-3 and TRBJ2-7): EAGVVQSPRYKIIEKKQPVAFWCNPISGHNTLYWYLQNLGQGPELLIRYENEEAVDDSQLPKDRFSAERLKGVDSTLKIQPAELGDSAVYLCASSLEAGYEQYFGPGTRLTVT.

The chain joins TRBV7-9 to TRBJ1-1; D is perhaps TRBD1 (6 bases). Trimming cost V 1 base and J 4 bases, with 16 bases left between them. Germline loops: CDR1 SEHNR, CDR2 FQNEAQ (reference sequence). The CDR3 has 16 residues. The CDR3 sequence is CASSLDQGQGSTEAFF. The CDR3 region has the DNA TGTGCCAGCAGCTTAGATCAGGGACAAGGTTCCACTGAAGCTTTCTTT.

CDR3 coding DNA: TGCGCCAGCAGGCTGGCGGTGGGAGCGACTGAAGCTTTCTTT. Its translation: CASRLAVGATEAFF. The chain couples TRBV5-1 to TRBJ1-1; D is uncertain. The CDR3 extends over 14 amino acids. Germline V gene data show CDR1 as SGHRS and CDR2 as YFSETQ. V was shortened by 5 bases and J by 5 bases, with 16 bases between the two germline ends.

The genes are TRBV11-2 and TRBJ2-2; 8 bases fit TRBD1. Trimming took 5 bases from V and 6 from J; bases not matched to a gene: 11. The CDR3 covers 16 residues. Germline CDR1 reads SGHAT; CDR2 reads FQNNGV. This CDR3 reads CASSPIRGQQAGELFF. The CDR3 coding sequence is TGTGCCAGCAGCCCCATCAGGGGGCAGCAAGCCGGGGAGCTGTTTTTT.

The chain has TRBV27 and TRBJ1-5; 10 nucleotides match TRBD1. V dropped 6 bases and J dropped 5; count of bases not matched to a gene: 7. CDR1 and CDR2 from the germline V gene are MNHEY and SMNVEV (reference sequence). The CDR3 has 15 amino acids. The CDR3 is CASRSRQGAHQPQHF. The DNA of the CDR3 is TGTGCCAGCAGATCAAGACAGGGGGCCCATCAGCCCCAGCATTTT.

This clone occurred a few times. This sequence joins TRBV29-1 and TRBJ1-5; 7 bases fit TRBD1. This CDR3 spans 14 amino acids. CDR1 SQVTM and CDR2 ANQGSEA come from the germline V gene. The J segment lost 3 bases and the V segment lost 6 bases, leaving 8 bases of the junction unmatched. This CDR3 is CSVSPGGNNQPQHF. The CDR3, as DNA: TGCAGCGTGTCCCCAGGGGGGAACAATCAGCCCCAGCATTTT. Looking up the rest from reference TRBV29-1 and TRBJ1-5 gives the full variable domain: SAVISQKPSRDICQRGTSLTIQCQVDSQVTMMFWYRQQPGQSLTLIATANQGSEATYESGFVIDKFPISRPNLTFSTLTVSNMSPEDSSIYLCSVSPGGNNQPQHFGDGTRLSIL.

This chain links TRBV25-1 with TRBJ1-2; no clear D. There are 14 residues in the CDR3. The V gene's germline CDR1 is MGHDK and CDR2 SYGVNS. Trimming removed 0 bases at V and 7 bases at J, with 12 bases between. The CDR3 coding sequence is TGTGCCAGCAGTGAATACCGGCCAGGAAGTGGCTACACCTTC. Translated, it gives CASSEYRPGSGYTF.

The chain is built from TRBV6-5 and TRBJ1-4; D not resolved. Germline V gene sequence: CDR1 MNHEY, CDR2 SVGAGI. Trimming removed 2 bases at V and 0 bases at J, with 4 bases between. The CDR3 is 14 amino acids. CDR3 DNA: TGTGCCAGCAGTTACGTCGCAACTAATGAAAAACTGTTTTTT. Encoded protein: CASSYVATNEKLFF.

The chain joins TRBV4-1 to TRBJ1-6; unclear D gene. Deletions cut 1 base from V and 8 bases from J, with 12 bases between. The CDR3 is 15 amino acids. Germline lookup yields CDR1 MGHRA and CDR2 YSYEKL. In DNA form, the CDR3 reads TGCGCCAGCAGCCAAGTGGCGAGGAGTCATTCACCCCTCCACTTT. Its protein is CASSQVARSHSPLHF.

This clone was counted a few times. This chain joins TRBV7-9 and TRBJ2-1, with TRBD2 identical over 10 bases. V shed 8 bases, J shed 0 bases, and the junction held 4 bases outside the gene matches. This CDR3 spans 15 amino acids. The germline V gene has CDR1 SEHNR and CDR2 FQNEAQ (reference sequence). CDR3 region: CASGASGSSYNEQFF. DNA for the CDR3: TGTGCCAGCGGGGCTAGCGGGAGCTCCTACAATGAGCAGTTCTTC.

CDR3 protein: CAWSEFRQTHELNTEAFF. Written as DNA, the CDR3 is TGTGCCTGGAGTGAGTTTCGGCAGACACACGAATTGAACACTGAAGCTTTCTTT. The chain joins TRBV30 to TRBJ1-1; D not resolved. The CDR3 consists of 18 residues. Germline V gene sequence: CDR1 GTSNPN, CDR2 SVGIG (reference sequence). The germline V and J ends were trimmed by 1 base and 0 bases, with 21 bases remaining between them.

This chain joins TRBV4-3 and TRBJ2-1; possible D gene TRBD2, 5 bases. From germline, CDR1 is LGHNA and CDR2 YSLEER. V was pared by 0 bases and J by 0 bases, with 9 bases between. The CDR3 has 16 residues. The chain's CDR3 is CASSQDHGVSYNEQFF. The CDR3 coding sequence is TGCGCCAGCAGCCAAGATCACGGGGTCTCCTACAATGAGCAGTTCTTC.

The chain combines TRBV3-1 (or the pseudogene TRBV3-2) with TRBJ2-5, with 8 bases that match TRBD1. Germline CDR1 LGHDT, CDR2 YNNKEL (reference sequence). The CDR3 has 16 amino acids. V trimming: 3 bases; J trimming: 2 bases; junction bases outside the gene matches: 8. The CDR3 is CASSHRGQGSQETQYF. Written as DNA, the CDR3 is TGTGCCAGCAGCCATAGAGGACAGGGCTCGCAAGAGACCCAGTACTTC.

The chain joins TRBV7-9 to TRBJ2-3, with 7 bases aligning to TRBD1. CDR3 length: 15 residues. Unmatched junction bases numbered 4, after V lost 4 bases and J lost 0 bases. Germline V lookup: CDR1 SEHNR, CDR2 FQNEAQ (reference sequence). This CDR3 reads CASSSDRASTDTQYF. CDR3 sequence (DNA): TGTGCCAGCAGCTCCGACAGGGCTAGCACAGATACGCAGTATTTT.

The chain joins TRBV5-1 to TRBJ2-2, with D perhaps TRBD1 (7 bases). The CDR3 consists of 16 residues. Trimming pared 4 bases from V and 2 bases from J, leaving 15 bases between. Germline CDR1 SGHRS, CDR2 YFSETQ. As DNA, the CDR3 is TGCGCCAGCAGCCGGGAGAGGACAGGAAACACCGGGGAGCTGTTTTTT. The encoded protein is CASSRERTGNTGELFF.

This clone was counted only a few times. The chain couples TRBV28 to TRBJ1-2; no reliable D call. CDR3 length equals 14 residues. CDR1 is MDHEN and CDR2 is SYDVKM in the germline V gene. The V end was cut by 5 bases, the J end by 8 bases, with 18 bases between. CDR3 sequence (DNA): TGTGCCAGCAGTCCTTGGACTGTATCTATGGGCTACACCTTC. It yields the protein CASSPWTVSMGYTF.

This sequence joins TRBV5-1 and TRBJ1-2; 8 nucleotides agree with TRBD1. V lost 4 bases, J lost 8 bases, and 4 bases stayed unmatched. In germline, CDR1 is SGHRS, CDR2 YFSETQ. This CDR3 is built from 12 residues. The CDR3 DNA sequence: TGCGCCAGCAGCATAACAGGGGGAGGCTACACCTTC. Residues: CASSITGGGYTF.

The J gene is TRBJ1-2, the V gene TRBV7-8; D ambiguous. Germline CDR1 SGHVS, CDR2 FQNEAQ. Trimming left V 1 base short and J 2 bases short, with 11 bases between. There are 15 residues in the CDR3. CDR3 DNA sequence: TGTGCCAGCAGCTTAGAAAGAGTACCAAACTATGGCTACACCTTC. This encodes CASSLERVPNYGYTF.

CDR3 protein: CASSPTAGGPQGQFF. As DNA, the CDR3 is TGCGCCAGCAGCCCCACAGCGGGAGGCCCCCAGGGGCAGTTCTTC. This chain joins TRBV5-1 and TRBJ2-1, with 9 bases identical to TRBD2. Unmatched junction bases numbered 14, after V lost 4 bases and J lost 12 bases. Germline lookup yields CDR1 SGHRS and CDR2 YFSETQ. This CDR3 has 15 residues. Combining the CDR3 with reference TRBV5-1 and TRBJ2-1 gives the whole variable domain KAGVTQTPRYLIKTRGQQVTLSCSPISGHRSVSWYQQTPGQGLQFLFEYFSETQRNKGNFPGRFSGRQFSNSRSEMNVSTLELGDSALYLCASSPTAGGPQGQFFGPGTRLTVL.

V is TRBV6-5 and J is TRBJ1-4; 7 bases fit TRBD1. V trimming: 6 bases; J trimming: 8 bases; junction bases outside the gene matches: 6. The CDR3 sequence is 13 residues long. CDR1 and CDR2 from the germline V gene are MNHEY and SVGAGI. CDR3 nucleotide sequence: TGTGCCAGCAGAACGACAGGGAACGAAAAACTGTTTTTT. Translated, it gives CASRTTGNEKLFF.

V gene TRBV5-1 combines with J gene TRBJ1-6; 12 positions agree with TRBD1. V lost 4 bases, J lost 8 bases, and 4 bases stayed unmatched. Germline CDR1 SGHRS, CDR2 YFSETQ. The CDR3 extends over 15 amino acids. The CDR3 region is CASSVGQGAHSPLHF. The DNA of the CDR3 is TGCGCCAGCAGCGTGGGACAGGGGGCCCATTCACCCCTCCACTTT.

The rearrangement links TRBV4-3 to TRBJ2-7; D not certain. This CDR3 contains 15 residues. V lost 0 bases and J 4 bases, leaving 13 bases between the germline ends. Germline V lookup: CDR1 LGHNA, CDR2 YSLEER. In nucleotides, the CDR3 is TGCGCCAGCAGCCAAGATTTCAGCGCAAGTTACGAGCAGTACTTC. It yields the protein CASSQDFSASYEQYF.